This T cell receptor (beta chain) was recorded in a study of metastatic and nonmetastatic thyroid tumors. Across the study: Repertoires of blood and of tissue (tumor or nodule) from malignant and benign thyroid patients were compared.

The CDR3 is made up of 15 amino acids. Germline loops: CDR1 SEHNR, CDR2 FQNEAQ (reference sequence). V was clipped by 5 bases and J by 6 bases; unmatched bases: 7. Ahead of thyroid surgery, no patient had received treatment of any kind. Using MiXCR, TCRdb re-called clones from the PCR reads. The sample comprises tens of thousands of clones, 14% to 15% of which are singletons, and approximately 3.3% rests with the top ten. The study, taken as a whole, reports: According to reports, the diversity of TCR beta was significantly higher in malignant thyroid tumors than in benign nodules, and this held in both blood and tumor samples.

In its sample, this clone was seen many times. As yet, its antigen is unknown. The chain links TRBV7-9 to TRBJ2-2; 9 bases match TRBD1. Source material: blood. This receptor was obtained from a female donor with papillary thyroid cancer or a benign thyroid nodule (not recorded which). Some clones in this sample may be carry-over from other donors' samples. CDR3 loop: CASSPGTGLAGELFF. The CDR3 DNA is TGTGCCAGCAGCCCTGGGACAGGGTTGGCCGGGGAGCTGTTTTTT.